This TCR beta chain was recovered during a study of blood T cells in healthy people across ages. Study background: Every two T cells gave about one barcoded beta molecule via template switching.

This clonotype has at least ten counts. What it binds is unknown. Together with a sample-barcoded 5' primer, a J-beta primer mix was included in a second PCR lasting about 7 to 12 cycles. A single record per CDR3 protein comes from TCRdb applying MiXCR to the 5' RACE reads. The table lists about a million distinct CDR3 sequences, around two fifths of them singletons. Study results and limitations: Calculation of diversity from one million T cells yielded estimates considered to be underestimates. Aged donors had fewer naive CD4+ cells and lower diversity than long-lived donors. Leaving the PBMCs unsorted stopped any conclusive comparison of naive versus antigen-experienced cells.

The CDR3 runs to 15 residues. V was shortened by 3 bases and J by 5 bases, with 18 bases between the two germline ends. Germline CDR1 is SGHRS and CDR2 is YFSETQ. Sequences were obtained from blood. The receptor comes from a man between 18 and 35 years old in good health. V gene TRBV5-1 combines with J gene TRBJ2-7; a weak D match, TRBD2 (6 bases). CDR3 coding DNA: TGCGCCAGCAGCTCGTCGGGACTTCCAATCCACGAGCAGTACTTC. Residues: CASSSSGLPIHEQYF.